Given below is one T cell receptor beta chain in context. No cognate antigen has been identified for it. Base qualities are not provided; no much larger clone lies one nucleotide away. This record comes from a study of chemoradiotherapy in HPV16-positive cancers (dated by TCRdb to 2022 to 2024). A note on the overall study: Functional T-cell assays on cells from two HPV16-positive patients defined candidate HPV-specific T-cell clones and common TCR motifs. The candidate HPV-specific TCRs and motifs were then tracked in TCR repertoires from 86 patients with HPV-related cancers. The study asked whether T-cell immunity against the HPV oncoproteins E6 and E7 changes during chemoradiotherapy and whether it affects survival.

What the research found in general, with its limitations: Expansion of candidate HPV-specific clones and E7-related TCR motifs was observed in the tumor microenvironment during treatment, whereas no such expansion was observed for non-HPV-specific T cells. The survival association was reported for HPV16-positive patients, and the functional definition of HPV-specific T cells was derived from only a couple of HPV16-positive patients. In HPV16-positive patients, expansion of HPV-responsive T cells during chemoradiotherapy was found to be associated with improved recurrence-free survival.

Repertoires were sampled repeatedly over the course of chemoradiotherapy, so clonal expansion could be followed in the tumor microenvironment. CDR1 and CDR2 are read off the germline V gene as MRHNA and SNTAGT. Trimming removed 4 bases from V and 5 bases from J, leaving 12 bases between the germline ends. The CDR3 contains 13 residues, cysteine and phenylalanine counted. CDR3 DNA only is kept here, 39 bases in frame from base 1. Library prep was done by the immunoSEQ multiplex PCR assay. TCRdb provides this immuneACCESS table in a form limited to in-frame rearrangements. Some clones are lacking; in checked studies, under half of them reflect an unresolved V gene, and why the rest are absent is not known. Present in this sample are roughly 8,800 clones, 65% to 75% of which were seen just once. Together, the top ten hold roughly a tenth of the sample.

The TCR originated in a human donor with HPV-associated anogenital cancer. This chain joins TRBV6-4 to TRBJ2-7, with the D gene not confidently named. The source was tumor tissue, collected from a patient who underwent chemoradiotherapy. Read as DNA, the sequence is TGTGCCAGCAGTGGATTTGTAGTCCACGAGCAGTACTTC. Translated, this is CASSGFVVHEQYF.